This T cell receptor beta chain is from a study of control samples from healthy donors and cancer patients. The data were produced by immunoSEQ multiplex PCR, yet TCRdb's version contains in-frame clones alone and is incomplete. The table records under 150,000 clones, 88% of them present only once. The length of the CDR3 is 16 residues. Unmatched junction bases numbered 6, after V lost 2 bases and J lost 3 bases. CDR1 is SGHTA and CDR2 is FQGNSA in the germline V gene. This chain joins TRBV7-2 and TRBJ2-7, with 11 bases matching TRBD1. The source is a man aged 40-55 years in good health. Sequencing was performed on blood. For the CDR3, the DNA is TGTGCCAGCAGCTTAAAACGGACAGGGGGCCGCTACGAGCAGTACTTC. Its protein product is CASSLKRTGGRYEQYF. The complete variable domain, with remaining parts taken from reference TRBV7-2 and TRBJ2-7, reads GAGVSQSPSNKVTEKGKDVELRCDPISGHTALYWYRQSLGQGLEFLIYFQGNSAPDKSGLPSDRFSAERTGGSVSTLTIQRTQQEDSAVYLCASSLKRTGGRYEQYFGPGTRLTVT.